A single sample gave rise to the 7 T cell receptor beta chains below, sequenced in a study of memory CD4+ T cells and cytomegalovirus serostatus. TCRdb's copy holds only in-frame clones and misses some; the assay was immunoSEQ multiplex PCR. Of approximately 63,000 clones in the sample, around three quarters were seen once. Single viable CD3+CD4+CD8-CD45RO+ cells were sorted as the memory CD4+ T cells. The sample consisted of memory CD4+ T cells from blood. The receptors derive from an adult in good health and CMV-seronegative. Some clones in this sample may be carry-over from other donors' samples.

The genes are TRBV6-1 and TRBJ1-2; 8 positions match TRBD1. The germline V gene has CDR1 MNHNS and CDR2 SASEGT. Unmatched junction bases numbered 13, after V lost 1 base and J lost 3 bases. The CDR3 covers 18 residues. The CDR3 region is CASSEDLGQALMHYGYTF. CDR3 coding DNA: TGTGCCAGCAGTGAAGATTTGGGACAGGCCCTAATGCACTATGGCTACACCTTC.

The CDR3 is CATQRDSAEHEQYF. The DNA for the CDR3 is TGTGCCACACAACGGGACTCTGCAGAGCACGAGCAGTACTTC. The J gene is TRBJ2-7, the V gene TRBV10-3; possible D gene TRBD2, 6 bases. V lost 10 bases to trimming and J lost 5 bases, with 21 bases between them. Germline CDR1 and CDR2: ENHRY and SYGVKD. The CDR3 spans 14 residues.

In its sample, this clone was seen once. This chain joins TRBV6-5 and TRBJ1-2; possibly TRBD1 for D (6 bases). There are 15 residues in the CDR3. Germline CDR1 is MNHEY and CDR2 is SVGAGI. Trimming shortened V by 0 bases and J by 2 bases, and 10 bases separated the two germline ends. The CDR3 region has the DNA TGTGCCAGCAGTTACTCTGGGGGGCTGAACTATGGCTACACCTTC. Its protein product is CASSYSGGLNYGYTF.

CDR3 DNA: TGTGCCTGGAGTCCACGGGACAGGGGGCTTTCGGGCAATCAGCCCCAGCATTTT. Translated: CAWSPRDRGLSGNQPQHF. The chain employs TRBV30 and TRBJ1-5; 12 bases agree with TRBD1. From germline, CDR1 is GTSNPN and CDR2 SVGIG (reference sequence). The junction had 10 bases not matched to a gene; V was cut back by 2 bases and J by 2 bases. The CDR3 loop spans 18 amino acids.

The rearrangement links TRBV10-3 to TRBJ1-5; TRBD1 agrees at 9 bases. Trimming cost V 10 bases and J 3 bases; bases outside gene matches: 7. CDR3 length equals 14 residues. The V gene's germline CDR1 is ENHRY and CDR2 SYGVKD. CDR3 protein: CATSTGGNNQPQHF. The CDR3 DNA reads as TGTGCCACTTCTACAGGGGGCAACAATCAGCCCCAGCATTTT.

The rearrangement joins TRBV5-4 to TRBJ2-7; D is uncertain. V was cut by 0 bases and J by 2 bases, with 9 bases left in between. Per the germline V gene, CDR1 is SGHNT and CDR2 is YYREEE (reference sequence). CDR3 length: 14 amino acids. The CDR3 loop is CASSLANRPYEQYF. DNA for the CDR3: TGTGCCAGCAGCTTGGCCAACCGGCCCTACGAGCAGTACTTC.

This rearrangement joins TRBV7-8 to TRBJ2-2, with 9 bases aligning to TRBD2. V was pared by 5 bases and J by 5 bases, with 6 bases of the junction left unmatched. The length of the CDR3 is 15 residues. Per the germline V gene, CDR1 is SGHVS and CDR2 is FQNEAQ. CDR3 residues: CASSPRGLATGELFF. The CDR3, as DNA: TGTGCCAGCAGCCCTAGGGGACTAGCTACCGGGGAGCTGTTTTTT.